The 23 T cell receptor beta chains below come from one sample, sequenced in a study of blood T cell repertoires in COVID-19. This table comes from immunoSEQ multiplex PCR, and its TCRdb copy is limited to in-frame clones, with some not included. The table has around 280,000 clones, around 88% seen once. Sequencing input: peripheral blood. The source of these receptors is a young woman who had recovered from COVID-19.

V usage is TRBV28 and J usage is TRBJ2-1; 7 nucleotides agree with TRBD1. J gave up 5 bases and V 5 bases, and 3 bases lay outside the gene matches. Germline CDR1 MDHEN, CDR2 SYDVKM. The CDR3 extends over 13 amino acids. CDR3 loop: CASSRDSNNEQFF. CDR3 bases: TGTGCCAGCAGTCGGGACAGCAACAATGAGCAGTTCTTC.

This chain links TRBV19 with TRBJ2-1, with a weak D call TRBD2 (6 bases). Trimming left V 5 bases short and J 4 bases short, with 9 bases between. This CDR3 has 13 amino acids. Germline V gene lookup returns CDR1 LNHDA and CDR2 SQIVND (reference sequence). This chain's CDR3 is CASSGGIYNEQFF. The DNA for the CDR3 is TGTGCCAGTAGTGGAGGGATTTACAATGAGCAGTTCTTC.

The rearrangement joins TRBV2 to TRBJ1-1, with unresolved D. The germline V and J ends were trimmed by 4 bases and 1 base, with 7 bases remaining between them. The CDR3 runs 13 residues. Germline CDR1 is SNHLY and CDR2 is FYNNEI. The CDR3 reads CASSGGRNTEAFF. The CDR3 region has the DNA TGTGCCAGCAGTGGAGGGCGGAACACTGAAGCTTTCTTT.

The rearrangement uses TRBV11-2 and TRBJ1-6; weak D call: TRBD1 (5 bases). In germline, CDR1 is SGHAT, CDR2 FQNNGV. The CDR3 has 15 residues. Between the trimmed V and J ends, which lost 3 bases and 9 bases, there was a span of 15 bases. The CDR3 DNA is TGTGCCAGCAGCTTGCGCGGAGGGGCCGGTTCACCCCTCCACTTT. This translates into CASSLRGGAGSPLHF.

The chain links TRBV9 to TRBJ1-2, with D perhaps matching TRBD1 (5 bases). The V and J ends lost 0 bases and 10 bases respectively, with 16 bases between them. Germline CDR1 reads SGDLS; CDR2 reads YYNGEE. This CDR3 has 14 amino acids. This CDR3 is CASSVDAGGRSYTF. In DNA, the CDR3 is TGTGCCAGCAGCGTAGACGCCGGGGGACGGTCCTACACCTTC.

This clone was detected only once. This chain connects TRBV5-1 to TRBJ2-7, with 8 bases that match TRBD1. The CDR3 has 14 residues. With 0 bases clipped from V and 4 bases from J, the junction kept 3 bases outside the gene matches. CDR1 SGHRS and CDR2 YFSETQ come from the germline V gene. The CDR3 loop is CASSLGWTGYEQYF. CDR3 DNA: TGCGCCAGCAGCTTGGGATGGACAGGGTACGAGCAGTACTTC.

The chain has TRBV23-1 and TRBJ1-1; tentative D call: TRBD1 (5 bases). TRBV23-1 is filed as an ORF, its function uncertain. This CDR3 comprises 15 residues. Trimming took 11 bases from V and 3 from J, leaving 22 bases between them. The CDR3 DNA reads TGCGCCGGGCGGATTAGGGGATATTGGGACACTGAAGCTTTCTTT. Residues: CAGRIRGYWDTEAFF.

In DNA, the CDR3 is TGCGCCAGCAGCTCGACGGGACAGGTATACAATGAGCAGTTCTTC. Protein sequence: CASSSTGQVYNEQFF. The chain uses TRBV5-1 and TRBJ2-1; 8 positions match TRBD1. The CDR3 length is 15 residues. Germline loops: CDR1 SGHRS, CDR2 YFSETQ. With V trimmed by 3 bases and J by 4 bases, 6 bases remained unmatched.

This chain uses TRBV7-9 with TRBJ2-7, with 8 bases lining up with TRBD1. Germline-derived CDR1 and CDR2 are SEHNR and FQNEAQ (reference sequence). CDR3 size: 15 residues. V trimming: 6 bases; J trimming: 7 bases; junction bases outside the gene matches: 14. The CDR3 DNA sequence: TGTGCCAGCAGTCCCACCGGGGACAGGCATGAAGAGCAGTACTTC. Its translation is CASSPTGDRHEEQYF.

The CDR3 DNA is TGCGCCAGCAGCTGGAGGACTAGCGGGGAAGATACGCAGTATTTT. Residues: CASSWRTSGEDTQYF. The J gene is TRBJ2-3, the V gene TRBV5-1, with TRBD2 identical over 12 bases. Trimming at V came to 3 bases and at J to 5 bases, leaving 4 bases not matched to a gene. This CDR3 spans 15 amino acids. Germline loops: CDR1 SGHRS, CDR2 YFSETQ.

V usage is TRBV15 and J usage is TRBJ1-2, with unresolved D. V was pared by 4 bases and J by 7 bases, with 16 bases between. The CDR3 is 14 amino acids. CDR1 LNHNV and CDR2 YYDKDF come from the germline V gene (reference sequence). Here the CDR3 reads CATSIPSPSGGYTF. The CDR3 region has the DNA TGTGCCACCAGCATTCCTTCCCCTTCAGGTGGCTACACCTTC.

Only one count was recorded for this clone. For the CDR3, the DNA is TGTGCCAGCAGTTCAATGACAGGGCGAACCTATAATTCACCCCTCCACTTT. Protein sequence: CASSSMTGRTYNSPLHF. The chain joins TRBV27 to TRBJ1-6; TRBD1 agrees at 7 bases. This CDR3 spans 17 amino acids. Germline V CDR1 and CDR2: MNHEY, SMNVEV (reference sequence). With V trimmed by 4 bases and J by 2 bases, 8 bases remained unmatched.

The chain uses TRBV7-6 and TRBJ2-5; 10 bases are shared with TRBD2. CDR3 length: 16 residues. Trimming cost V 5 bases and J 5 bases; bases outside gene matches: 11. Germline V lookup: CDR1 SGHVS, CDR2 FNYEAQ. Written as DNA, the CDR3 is TGTGCCAGCAGCGACCTACTAGCGGGAATTCCCGAGACCCAGTACTTC. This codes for CASSDLLAGIPETQYF.

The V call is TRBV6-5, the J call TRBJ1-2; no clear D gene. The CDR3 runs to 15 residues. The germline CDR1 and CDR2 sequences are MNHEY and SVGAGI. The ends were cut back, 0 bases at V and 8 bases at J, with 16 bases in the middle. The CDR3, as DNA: TGTGCCAGCAGTTACTCGGACTCCCGCTATTCGGGCTACACCTTC. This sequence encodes CASSYSDSRYSGYTF.

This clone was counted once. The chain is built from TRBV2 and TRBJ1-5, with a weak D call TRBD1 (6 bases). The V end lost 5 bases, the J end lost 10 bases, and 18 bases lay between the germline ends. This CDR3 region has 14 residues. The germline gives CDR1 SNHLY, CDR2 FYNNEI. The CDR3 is CASSQGGGNSPQHF. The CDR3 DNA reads TGTGCCAGCAGTCAAGGGGGGGGGAATAGCCCCCAGCATTTT.

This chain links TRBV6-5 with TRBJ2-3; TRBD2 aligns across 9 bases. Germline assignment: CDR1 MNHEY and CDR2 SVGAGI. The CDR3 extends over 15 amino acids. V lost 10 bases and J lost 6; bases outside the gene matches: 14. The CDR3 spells CATQGGSGRTDTQYF. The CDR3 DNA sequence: TGTGCCACCCAGGGGGGTAGCGGGAGAACGGATACGCAGTATTTT.

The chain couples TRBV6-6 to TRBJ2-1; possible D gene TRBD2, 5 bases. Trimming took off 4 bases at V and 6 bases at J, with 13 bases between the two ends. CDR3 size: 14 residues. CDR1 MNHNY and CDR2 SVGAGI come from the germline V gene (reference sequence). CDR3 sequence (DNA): TGTGCCAGCAGTTTCGGACTTATCATCAATGAGCAGTTCTTC. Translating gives CASSFGLIINEQFF.

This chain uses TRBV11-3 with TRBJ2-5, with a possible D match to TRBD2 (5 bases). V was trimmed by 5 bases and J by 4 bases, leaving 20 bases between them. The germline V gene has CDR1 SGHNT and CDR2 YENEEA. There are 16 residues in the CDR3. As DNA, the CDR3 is TGTGCCAGCAGCCTGGGTCGGGGAAGCCGGCCAGAGACCCAGTACTTC. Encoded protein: CASSLGRGSRPETQYF.

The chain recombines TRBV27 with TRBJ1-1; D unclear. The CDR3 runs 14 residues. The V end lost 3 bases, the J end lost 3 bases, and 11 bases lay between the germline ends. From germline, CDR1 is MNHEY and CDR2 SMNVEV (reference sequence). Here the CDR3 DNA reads TGTGCCAGCAGTTTCTCGGGGTCCGACACTGAAGCTTTCTTT. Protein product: CASSFSGSDTEAFF.

The CDR3 protein is CASSFKHRGEVWNSPLHF. In nucleotides, the CDR3 is TGTGCCAGCAGCTTTAAACACAGGGGGGAGGTATGGAATTCACCCCTCCACTTT. This chain connects TRBV7-8 to TRBJ1-6, with 8 positions matching TRBD1. Germline CDR1 SGHVS, CDR2 FQNEAQ. Losses at the gene ends were 3 bases for V and 7 bases for J; bases not matched to a gene: 14. The CDR3 sequence is 18 residues long.

CDR3 nucleotide sequence: TGTGCCAGTACGGGTGAGCCCTACGAGCAGTACTTC. It translates to CASTGEPYEQYF. The chain recombines TRBV2 with TRBJ2-7; D remains ambiguous. Germline CDR1 SNHLY, CDR2 FYNNEI. The CDR3 is 12 amino acids. V was clipped by 9 bases and J by 2 bases, with 11 bases between them.

CDR3 sequence (DNA): TGTGCCAGCAGCCTACAGGGGAATGAGCAGTTCTTC. Translating it yields CASSLQGNEQFF. J is TRBJ2-1 and V is TRBV6-6, with 7 bases aligning to TRBD1. The CDR3 totals 12 residues. Unmatched junction bases numbered 3, after V lost 6 bases and J lost 7 bases. Germline lookup yields CDR1 MNHNY and CDR2 SVGAGI (reference sequence).

CDR3: CASEYEQYF. The CDR3 coding sequence is TGTGCCAGCGAGTACGAGCAGTACTTC. J is TRBJ2-7 and V is TRBV5-8; D is undetermined. The CDR3 contains 9 residues. CDR1 SGHTS and CDR2 YDEGEE come from the germline V gene. The germline V and J ends were trimmed by 7 bases and 4 bases, with 3 bases remaining between them. The full variable domain, its missing parts supplied by reference TRBV5-8 and TRBJ2-7, is EAGVTQSPTHLIKTRGQQATLRCSPISGHTSVYWYQQALGLGLQFLLWYDEGEERNRGNFPPRFSGRQFPNYSSELNVNALELEDSALYLCASEYEQYFGPGTRLTVT.